Listed below are T cell receptor beta chains from one sample, sequenced in a study of response to subunit inactivated influenza vaccine. A single record per CDR3 protein comes from TCRdb applying MiXCR to the RT-PCR reads. Among more than 600,000 distinct CDR3 sequences listed, around 20% were seen once. The sequences come from PBMCs from blood, collected roughly 5 days after vaccination. The receptors come from a man between 45 and 60 years old who received an inactivated influenza vaccine. Each CDR3 is given with its conserved first and last residue. Size is omitted from some rows. Given values are once, few, many or a class for expanded clones.

j_gene	abundance	len	v_gene	CDR3aa
TRBJ2-3	NA	18	TRBV11-2	CASSLNRVSKASTDTQYF
TRBJ2-3	NA	14	TRBV7-3	CASSEGQITDTQYF
TRBJ2-2	NA	11	TRBV29-1	CSVEGGGELFF
TRBJ1-2	NA	17	TRBV12-3/TRBV12-4	CASSLEAGIGTDYGYTF
TRBJ2-1	few	14	TRBV7-2	CASSPLAGGYEQFF
TRBJ2-7	few	12	TRBV20-1	CSARDGRYEQYF
TRBJ2-5	NA	15	TRBV7-8	CASSLVLVGAETQYF
TRBJ1-2	NA	12	TRBV7-6	CASRGGNYGYTF
TRBJ2-3	NA	14	TRBV21-1	CASSKVGPQGTQYF
TRBJ1-2	NA	15	TRBV4-1	CASSQAAGEYYGYTF
TRBJ2-2	NA	18	TRBV6-1	CASSAYSSAVTNTGELFF
TRBJ1-4	many	14	TRBV12-3/TRBV12-4	CASSFRDLGEKLFF
TRBJ2-3	NA	15	TRBV20-1	CSARMRGSWSDTQYF
TRBJ2-1	NA	14	TRBV2	CASSEGLAVNEQFF
TRBJ2-1	NA	15	TRBV9	CASSEGTELYNEQFF
TRBJ2-7	few	14	TRBV2	CASSEVGGRYEQYF
TRBJ2-1	few	16	TRBV25-1	CASSESRTSVYNEQFF
TRBJ1-1	NA	12	TRBV6-2/TRBV6-3	CASSYMDREAFF
TRBJ2-6	few	17	TRBV7-9	CASSSMTGRSGANVLTF
TRBJ1-2	NA	15	TRBV7-2	CASRDRDRIYYGYTF
TRBJ2-5	few	18	TRBV20-1	CSAAGGRDRALLKETQYF
TRBJ2-2	few	14	TRBV4-2	CASSHRGSTGELFF
TRBJ1-2	NA	13	TRBV5-1	CASSLELADGYTF
TRBJ2-1	NA	16	TRBV11-1	CASSLSTSGIYNEQFF
TRBJ1-2	few	13	TRBV20-1	CSASMQGHYGYTF
TRBJ1-2	NA	15	TRBV7-2	CASSLVAEPNYGYTF
TRBJ1-1	few	11	TRBV7-9	CASSSTGRAFF
TRBJ2-7	NA	12	TRBV20-1	CSASDRDVWQYF
TRBJ2-1	NA	14	TRBV4-2	CASSRAGGQTEQFF
TRBJ2-7	NA	14	TRBV7-2	CASSLGSEPLGQYF
TRBJ2-3	NA	12	TRBV20-1	CSARYSADTQYF
TRBJ1-5	NA	13	TRBV20-1	CSAAGVFDQPQHF
TRBJ2-3	few	13	TRBV6-2/TRBV6-3	CASGDRRVSTQYF
TRBJ1-2	NA	16	TRBV5-6	CASSLLTGSLPYGYTF
TRBJ2-7	few	14	TRBV4-3	CASSQGQGYYEQYF
TRBJ2-1	NA	15	TRBV3-1	CASSQEYGRVNEQFF
TRBJ1-4	few	15	TRBV4-3	CASSRKTAVNEKLFF
TRBJ2-2	many	15	TRBV6-2/TRBV6-3	CASSYRDRGAGELFF
TRBJ2-5	few	15	TRBV12-3/TRBV12-4	CASIHHAGEQETQYF
TRBJ1-3	many	13	TRBV20-1	CSLSGGSGNTIYF
TRBJ2-3	NA	13	TRBV7-9	CASSLRPRDTQYF
TRBJ2-1	NA	16	TRBV9	CASSESGSSGYNEQFF
TRBJ1-5	few	13	TRBV11-2	CASSKDSNQPQHF
TRBJ2-3	NA	13	TRBV29-1	CSVPGMGGDTQYF
TRBJ2-5	few	15	TRBV12-3/TRBV12-4	CASSPSRRRGETQYF
TRBJ1-4	NA	14	TRBV19	CASSGRTENEKLFF
TRBJ2-5	NA	16	TRBV9	CASSVALQGAQETQYF
TRBJ2-3	few	14	TRBV24-1	CATSDFGATDTQYF
TRBJ2-7	NA	13	TRBV30	CAWSRTRGGEQYF